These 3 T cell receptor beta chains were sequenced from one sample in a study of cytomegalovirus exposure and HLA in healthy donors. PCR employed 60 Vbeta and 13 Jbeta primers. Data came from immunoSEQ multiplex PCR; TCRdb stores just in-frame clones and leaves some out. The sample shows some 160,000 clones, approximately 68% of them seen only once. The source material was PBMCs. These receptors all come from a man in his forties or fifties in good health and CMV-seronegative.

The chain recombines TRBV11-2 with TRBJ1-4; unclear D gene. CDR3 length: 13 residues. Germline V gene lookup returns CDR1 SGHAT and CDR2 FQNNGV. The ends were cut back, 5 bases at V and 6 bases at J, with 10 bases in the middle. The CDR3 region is CASSLGLDEKLFF. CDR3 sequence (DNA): TGTGCCAGCAGCCTCGGCCTAGATGAAAAACTGTTTTTT.

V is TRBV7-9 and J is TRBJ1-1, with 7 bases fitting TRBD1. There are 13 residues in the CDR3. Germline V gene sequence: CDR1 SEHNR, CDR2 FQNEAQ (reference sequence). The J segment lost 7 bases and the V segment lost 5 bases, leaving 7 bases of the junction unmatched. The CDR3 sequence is CASSPGQVVEAFF. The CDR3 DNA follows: TGTGCCAGCAGCCCCGGACAGGTAGTTGAAGCTTTCTTT.

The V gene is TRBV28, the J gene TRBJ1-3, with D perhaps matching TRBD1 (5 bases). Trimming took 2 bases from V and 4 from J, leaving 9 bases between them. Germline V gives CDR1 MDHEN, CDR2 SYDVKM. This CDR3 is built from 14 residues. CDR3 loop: CASSLRGPGNTIYF. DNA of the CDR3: TGTGCCAGCAGTTTAAGGGGCCCGGGAAACACCATATATTTT.